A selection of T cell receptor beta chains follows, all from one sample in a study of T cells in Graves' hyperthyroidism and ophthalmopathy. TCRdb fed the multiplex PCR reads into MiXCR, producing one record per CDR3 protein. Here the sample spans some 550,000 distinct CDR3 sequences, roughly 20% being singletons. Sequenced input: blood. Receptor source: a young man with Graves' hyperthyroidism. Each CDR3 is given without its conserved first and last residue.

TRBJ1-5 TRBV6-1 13 ASKKDPYSNQPQH
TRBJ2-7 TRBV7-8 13 ASSLGIAPSYEQY
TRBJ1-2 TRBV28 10 ASRDYFRGYT
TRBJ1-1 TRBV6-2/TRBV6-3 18 ASSRRPISGRGQVATEAF
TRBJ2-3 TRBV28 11 ASSRGGADTQY
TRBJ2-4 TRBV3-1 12 ASSQVNSRNIQY
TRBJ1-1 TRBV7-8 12 TSSMSGAGTEAF
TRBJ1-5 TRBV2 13 ASSYLDGFNQPQH
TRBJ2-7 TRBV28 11 ASSLWGVGEQY
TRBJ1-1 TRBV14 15 ASSQAGTGVLNTEAF
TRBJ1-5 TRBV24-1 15 ATSDPAVGPLNQPQH
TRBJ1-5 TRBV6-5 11 AASQGDNQPQH
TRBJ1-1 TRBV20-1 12 SARDRLWDTEAF
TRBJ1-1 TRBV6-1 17 ASSEALSQGDQRTTEAF
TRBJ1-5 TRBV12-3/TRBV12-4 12 ASSLRLHNQPQH
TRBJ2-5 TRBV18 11 ASSPAYLETQY
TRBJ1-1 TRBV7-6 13 ASSQGQGIYTEAF
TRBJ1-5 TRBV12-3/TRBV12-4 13 ASSLGGGPNQPQH
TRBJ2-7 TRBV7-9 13 ASSKRGLLNYEQY